The T cell receptor (beta chain) under discussion was sequenced for a study of blood T cell repertoires in COVID-19. Overall study: Italy, Spain and the United States were the sources of the convalescent and acute COVID-19 samples.

With 6 bases removed from V and 5 bases from J, the gap between germline ends came to 11 bases. This CDR3 spans 13 amino acids. Looked up from germline, CDR1 is MGHRA and CDR2 is YSYEKL. Method: immunoSEQ multiplex PCR; TCRdb's copy keeps in-frame clones and lacks some. The sample has about 20,000 clones; 80% to 90% are singletons. The clonotype was recovered from a man aged 50 or older with active COVID-19. The rearrangement links TRBV4-1 to TRBJ2-1; perhaps TRBD1 as D (6 bases). The sequencing input was peripheral blood. CDR3 in DNA: TGCGCCAGCAGGCTAACAGGGAACAATGAGCAGTTCTTC. This translates into CASRLTGNNEQFF.